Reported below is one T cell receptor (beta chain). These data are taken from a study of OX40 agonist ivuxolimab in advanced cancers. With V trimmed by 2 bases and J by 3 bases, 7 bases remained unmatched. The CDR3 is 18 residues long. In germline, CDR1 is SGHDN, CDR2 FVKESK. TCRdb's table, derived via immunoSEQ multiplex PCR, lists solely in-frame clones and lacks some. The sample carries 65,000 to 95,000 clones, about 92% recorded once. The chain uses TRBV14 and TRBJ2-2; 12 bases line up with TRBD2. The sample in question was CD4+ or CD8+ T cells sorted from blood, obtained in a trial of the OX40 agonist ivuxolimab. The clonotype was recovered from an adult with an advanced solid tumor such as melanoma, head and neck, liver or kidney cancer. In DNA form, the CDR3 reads TGTGCCAGCAGCCAACGGACTAGCGGGGTGTCCTACACCGGGGAGCTGTTTTTT. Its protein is CASSQRTSGVSYTGELFF.